These T cell receptor beta chains were read from a single sample in a study of CD8 T cells in ankylosing spondylitis. TCRdb processed the 5' RACE reads anew with MiXCR; each CDR3 protein has one entry. The sample lists under 450,000 distinct CDR3 sequences; 20% to 25% were seen once. Sample: blood, either unsorted or a sorted T cell fraction (not recorded which). These receptors all come from a male donor with ankylosing spondylitis or in good health (not recorded which). CDR3s include the opening cysteine and the closing phenylalanine or tryptophan. D genes are given only for firm matches. Clone size, where shown, is once, few, many, or a class for clones that have expanded.

D	length	V	J	size	CDR3	DNA
-	13	TRBV6-2/TRBV6-3	TRBJ1-1	-	CASMGAGTIEAFF	TGTGCCAGCATGGGGGCTGGGACCATTGAAGCTTTCTTT
-	14	TRBV7-9	TRBJ2-5	few	CASSLQGRVETQYF	TGTGCCAGCAGCTTACAGGGAAGGGTAGAGACCCAGTACTTC
-	14	TRBV5-1	TRBJ2-7	-	CASSLETGSYEQYF	TGCGCCAGCAGCTTGGAAACAGGATCCTACGAGCAGTACTTC
-	14	TRBV5-1	TRBJ2-5	-	CASSLATQQETQYF	TGCGCCAGCAGCTTGGCCACACAGCAAGAGACCCAGTACTTC
-	14	TRBV7-9	TRBJ2-3	-	CASSLIPSTDTQYF	TGTGCCAGCAGCTTAATTCCTAGCACAGATACGCAGTATTTT
-	14	TRBV10-3	TRBJ2-3	few	CAISGEGETDTQYF	TGTGCCATCAGTGGTGAAGGGGAGACAGATACGCAGTATTTT
-	12	TRBV29-1	TRBJ2-7	many	CSVEGSSYEQYF	TGCAGCGTTGAGGGGAGCTCCTACGAGCAGTACTTC
-	16	TRBV5-1	TRBJ2-1	many	CASSFNSVGFYNEQFF	TGCGCCAGCAGCTTCAATAGCGTGGGGTTCTACAATGAGCAGTTCTTC
-	13	TRBV2	TRBJ2-3	few	CALRGGGPDTQYF	TGTGCACTCCGTGGGGGGGGCCCTGATACGCAGTATTTT
-	16	TRBV27	TRBJ2-7	few	CASSLRGGFSSYEQYF	TGTGCCAGCAGTTTGAGGGGGGGCTTTAGCTCCTACGAGCAGTACTTC
TRBD1	15	TRBV20-1	TRBJ2-7	-	CSARDNRGMVYEQYF	TGCAGTGCTAGAGACAACAGGGGGATGGTCTACGAGCAGTACTTC
-	17	TRBV29-1	TRBJ2-3	-	CSVEYVNWGISTDTQYF	TGCAGCGTTGAATACGTGAACTGGGGGATAAGCACAGATACGCAGTATTTT
-	18	TRBV6-5	TRBJ2-1	few	CASSYSIERRILYNEQFF	TGTGCCAGCAGTTACTCGATTGAGCGGCGAATCCTGTACAATGAGCAGTTCTTC
-	15	TRBV10-3	TRBJ2-3	few	CAIREGLSLIDTQYF	TGTGCCATCAGGGAAGGCCTGTCCTTGATAGATACGCAGTATTTT
-	13	TRBV12-3/TRBV12-4	TRBJ2-1	few	CASSAGTVNEQFF	TGTGCCAGCAGTGCGGGAACGGTCAATGAGCAGTTCTTC
TRBD1	13	TRBV7-9	TRBJ2-5	many	CASSPTGEETQYF	TGTGCCAGCAGCCCCACAGGGGAGGAGACCCAGTACTTC
TRBD1	16	TRBV14	TRBJ2-7	few	CASSQDWGQSHYEQYF	TGTGCCAGCAGCCAAGATTGGGGACAGTCCCACTACGAGCAGTACTTC
TRBD1	17	TRBV19	TRBJ2-1	few	CASSFGTGGVSYNEQFF	TGTGCCAGTAGCTTCGGGACAGGGGGTGTCTCCTACAATGAGCAGTTCTTC
-	14	TRBV27	TRBJ1-1	few	CASHQGIDNTEAFF	TGTGCCAGTCATCAGGGGATCGATAACACTGAAGCTTTCTTT
TRBD1	14	TRBV20-1	TRBJ2-7	many	CSARTGGDSYEQYF	TGCAGTGCTAGAACAGGGGGCGATTCCTACGAGCAGTACTTC
TRBD2	14	TRBV29-1	TRBJ2-1	few	CSVALAGIRNEQFF	TGCAGCGTGGCTCTAGCGGGCATACGGAATGAGCAGTTCTTC
-	15	TRBV7-9	TRBJ2-3	-	CASSQTGSTTDTQYF	TGTGCCAGCAGCCAAACGGGTTCAACCACAGATACGCAGTATTTT
TRBD2	13	TRBV7-3	TRBJ2-7	-	CASSFLGGGEQYF	TGTGCCAGCAGCTTCCTCGGGGGGGGCGAGCAGTACTTC
-	12	TRBV29-1	TRBJ1-3	-	CSFWGPGNTIYF	TGCAGCTTTTGGGGTCCTGGAAACACCATATATTTT
-	13	TRBV7-2	TRBJ2-7	-	CASRTPATYEQYF	TGTGCCAGCAGAACCCCGGCCACATACGAGCAGTACTTC
-	14	TRBV4-1	TRBJ1-1	-	CASSQTPEDTEAFF	TGCGCCAGCAGCCAAACGCCGGAGGACACTGAAGCTTTCTTT
TRBD1	15	TRBV19	TRBJ2-7	-	CASSIVDRESVEQYF	TGTGCCAGTAGTATAGTTGACAGGGAATCTGTCGAGCAGTACTTC
TRBD1	13	TRBV4-1	TRBJ2-7	few	CASSQVQGDEQYF	TGCGCCAGCAGCCAAGTACAGGGGGACGAGCAGTACTTC
-	16	TRBV27	TRBJ2-1	-	CASSLSVAASVYEQFF	TGTGCCAGCAGTTTATCGGTGGCGGCTTCGGTATATGAGCAGTTCTTC
-	15	TRBV12-3/TRBV12-4	TRBJ2-3	many	CASSAGTPSTDTQYF	TGTGCCAGCAGTGCCGGGACCCCTAGCACAGATACGCAGTATTTT
-	14	TRBV2	TRBJ2-3	-	CASSDWRAPNTQYF	TGTGCCAGCAGTGATTGGAGGGCCCCAAATACGCAGTATTTT
-	14	TRBV10-2	TRBJ2-7	-	CASSEGQFSYEQYF	TGCGCCAGCAGTGAGGGACAGTTCTCCTACGAGCAGTACTTC
-	14	TRBV28	TRBJ2-1	few	CATVTTRSGNEQFF	TGTGCCACCGTCACTACTAGGAGCGGGAATGAGCAGTTCTTC
-	16	TRBV29-1	TRBJ2-6	few	CSVITLGASGANVLTF	TGCAGCGTCATTACCTTGGGGGCCTCTGGGGCCAACGTCCTGACTTTC
-	12	TRBV4-2	TRBJ2-4	-	CASSQGGNIQYF	TGTGCCAGCAGCCAAGGCGGAAACATTCAGTACTTC
TRBD1	17	TRBV6-1	TRBJ2-1	few	CASSEWGGTGVKNEQFF	TGTGCCAGCAGTGAATGGGGCGGGACAGGGGTTAAGAATGAGCAGTTCTTC
-	14	TRBV30	TRBJ2-7	once	CAWSGGQITYEQYF	TGTGCCTGGAGCGGCGGCCAGATTACCTACGAGCAGTACTTC